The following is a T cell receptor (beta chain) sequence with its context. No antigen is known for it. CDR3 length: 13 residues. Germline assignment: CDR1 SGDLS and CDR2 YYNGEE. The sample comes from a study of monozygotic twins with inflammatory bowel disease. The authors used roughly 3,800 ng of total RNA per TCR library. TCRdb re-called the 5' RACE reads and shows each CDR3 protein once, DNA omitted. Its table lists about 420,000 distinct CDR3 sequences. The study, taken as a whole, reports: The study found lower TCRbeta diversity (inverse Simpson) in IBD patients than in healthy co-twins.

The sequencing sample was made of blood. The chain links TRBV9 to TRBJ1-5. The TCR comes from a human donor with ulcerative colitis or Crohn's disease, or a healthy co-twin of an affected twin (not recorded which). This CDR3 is CASSMDWNQPQHF.